A single sample is the source of the 18 T cell receptor beta chains below, sequenced in a study of blood T cell repertoires in COVID-19. Profiling relied on immunoSEQ multiplex PCR, and the TCRdb table lists in-frame clones only, not all of them. The profile covers some 150,000 clones, with around 86% appearing a single time and 30% to 45% taken by the ten largest. The sequencing input was peripheral blood. These receptors all come from a man between 50 and 59 years old who had recovered from COVID-19.

The chain employs TRBV4-3 and TRBJ2-1; TRBD2 aligns across 13 bases. CDR1 is LGHNA, CDR2 YSLEER, per germline. The CDR3 has 17 amino acids. The trim removed 0 bases at V and 6 bases at J, leaving 5 bases unmatched. CDR3 sequence reads: CASSQESGLAGSNEQFF. The CDR3 nucleotides read TGCGCCAGCAGCCAAGAGTCGGGACTAGCGGGGTCCAATGAGCAGTTCTTC.

In its sample, this clone was seen once. The genes are TRBV6-6 and TRBJ1-3, with a tentative D call TRBD1 (5 bases). The CDR3 is made up of 16 amino acids. Looked up from germline, CDR1 is MNHNY and CDR2 is SVGAGI (reference sequence). Trimming stripped 5 bases from V and 0 bases from J, with 14 bases between. CDR3 nucleotides: TGTGCCAGCAGTATAACGATGACAGTCTCTGGAAACACCATATATTTT. It specifies CASSITMTVSGNTIYF.

V is TRBV7-2 and J is TRBJ2-1; the D gene is possibly TRBD1 (5 bases). The CDR3 loop spans 16 amino acids. Germline loops: CDR1 SGHTA, CDR2 FQGNSA. Trimming removed 4 bases at V and 1 base at J, with 14 bases between. The CDR3 sequence: CASSSSVTESYNEQFF. As DNA, the CDR3 is TGTGCCAGCAGCTCGTCCGTGACAGAGTCCTACAATGAGCAGTTCTTC.

J is TRBJ1-4 and V is TRBV29-1, with 9 nucleotides matching TRBD1. CDR3 length: 17 residues. CDR1 and CDR2 (germline): SQVTM, ANQGSEA. J lost 7 bases, V lost 4 bases, and 16 bases had no gene match. The CDR3 sequence: CSVASEQGALEIEKLFF. The CDR3 nucleotides are TGCAGCGTTGCCTCCGAACAGGGGGCACTGGAGATTGAAAAACTGTTTTTT. Full variable domain (missing parts from reference TRBV29-1 and TRBJ1-4): SAVISQKPSRDICQRGTSLTIQCQVDSQVTMMFWYRQQPGQSLTLIATANQGSEATYESGFVIDKFPISRPNLTFSTLTVSNMSPEDSSIYLCSVASEQGALEIEKLFFGSGTQLSVL.

This chain links TRBV19 with TRBJ2-3, with a possible D match to TRBD2 (6 bases). The CDR3 has 15 amino acids. The germline V and J ends were trimmed by 5 bases and 1 base, with 13 bases remaining between them. Germline-derived CDR1 and CDR2 are LNHDA and SQIVND (reference sequence). This CDR3 reads CASSPPGLGTDTQYF. DNA for the CDR3: TGTGCCAGTAGTCCCCCGGGACTCGGCACAGATACGCAGTATTTT.

J is TRBJ1-2 and V is TRBV6-5; the D is unclear. V lost 8 bases to trimming and J lost 3 bases, with 7 bases between them. Germline CDR1 MNHEY, CDR2 SVGAGI. CDR3 length: 11 residues. CDR3: CASREDYGYTF. The DNA for the CDR3 is TGTGCCAGCCGGGAGGACTATGGCTACACCTTC.

CDR3 amino acids: CASSPGGWNEQFF. DNA for the CDR3: TGTGCCAGCAGCCCCGGAGGCTGGAATGAGCAGTTCTTC. The chain combines TRBV7-3 with TRBJ2-1; weak D call: TRBD2 (5 bases). Trimming left V 5 bases short and J 7 bases short, with 12 bases between. The CDR3 consists of 13 residues. The germline CDR1 and CDR2 sequences are SGHTA and FQGTGA.

The chain has TRBV5-6 and TRBJ1-2, with 8 bases identical to TRBD1. Germline-derived CDR1 and CDR2 are SGHDT and YYEEEE. J lost 0 bases, V lost 5 bases, and 3 bases had no gene match. The CDR3 is 14 residues long. In nucleotides, the CDR3 is TGTGCCAGCAGTCGACAGGGGCCTAACTATGGCTACACCTTC. Residues: CASSRQGPNYGYTF. The complete variable domain, with remaining parts taken from reference TRBV5-6 and TRBJ1-2, reads DAGVTQSPTHLIKTRGQQVTLRCSPKSGHDTVSWYQQALGQGPQFIFQYYEEEERQRGNFPDRFSGHQFPNYSSELNVNALLLGDSALYLCASSRQGPNYGYTFGSGTRLTVV.

The chain is built from TRBV5-6 and TRBJ2-1; 7 bases agree with TRBD2. The V and J ends lost 4 bases and 6 bases, in that order; junction bases with no gene match: 16. In germline, CDR1 is SGHDT, CDR2 YYEEEE. This CDR3 region has 17 residues. The CDR3 DNA sequence: TGTGCCAGCAGCCTTTCCAAGACTAGCTGGGACCTCAATGAGCAGTTCTTC. Translated, it gives CASSLSKTSWDLNEQFF.

The V call is TRBV12-3 or TRBV12-4, the J call TRBJ1-1; tentatively, D is TRBD1 (5 bases). The CDR3 sequence is 13 residues long. The V gene lost 3 bases and the J gene lost 10 bases, with 15 bases spanning the gap. This CDR3 reads CASSFPGLAIAFF. In DNA form, the CDR3 reads TGTGCCAGCAGTTTCCCAGGGCTCGCTATAGCTTTCTTT.

The V call is TRBV18, the J call TRBJ1-3; D is possibly TRBD1 (5 bases). This CDR3 spans 15 amino acids. Germline assignment: CDR1 KGHSH and CDR2 LQKENI. Trimming stripped 6 bases from V and 2 bases from J, with 14 bases between. CDR3 sequence (DNA): TGTGCCAGCTCGTCCGGCCCGGGGGCTGGAAACACCATATATTTT. Protein product: CASSSGPGAGNTIYF.

This clone was recorded only once. The chain combines TRBV24-1 with TRBJ2-3; 9 bases map to TRBD1. The V and J ends lost 3 bases and 2 bases, in that order; junction bases with no gene match: 8. CDR1 and CDR2 from the germline V gene are KGHDR and SFDVKD. The CDR3 is 17 residues long. Here the CDR3 DNA reads TGTGCCACCAGTGATGGAAGGACAGGGGCCTTCACAGATACGCAGTATTTT. Its translation is CATSDGRTGAFTDTQYF.

With regard to this clone: Other DNA sequences in this sample translate to the same CDR3. The J gene is TRBJ1-1, the V gene TRBV3-1 (or the pseudogene TRBV3-2); TRBD1 aligns across 8 bases. The V segment lost 3 bases and the J segment 4 bases; nucleotides outside the gene matches: 4. The CDR3 extends over 14 amino acids. The V gene's germline CDR1 is LGHDT and CDR2 YNNKEL (reference sequence). CDR3 in amino acids: CASSHGQGSTEAFF. The CDR3 nucleotides are TGTGCCAGCAGCCATGGACAGGGAAGCACTGAAGCTTTCTTT.

The CDR3 sequence: CASSYDREGSYEQYF. In DNA form, the CDR3 reads TGTGCCAGCAGCTATGACAGGGAAGGTTCCTACGAGCAGTACTTC. The chain employs TRBV4-2 and TRBJ2-7, with 7 bases identical to TRBD1. The CDR3 extends over 15 amino acids. J was trimmed by 1 base and V by 5 bases; bases with no gene match: 8. Germline CDR1 LGHNA, CDR2 YNFKEQ.

The chain links TRBV10-3 to TRBJ1-1; 8 bases are a match to TRBD1. The V gene end was trimmed by 5 bases and the J gene end by 5 bases; junction bases not matched to a gene: 7. This CDR3 has 14 amino acids. Germline V gene data show CDR1 as ENHRY and CDR2 as SYGVKD. CDR3 DNA sequence: TGTGCCATCAGTATCAACCAGGGGGCTACTGAAGCTTTCTTT. Amino acid sequence: CAISINQGATEAFF.

The chain joins TRBV7-6 to TRBJ1-2; a weak D match, TRBD1 (6 bases). There are 16 residues in the CDR3. The germline V gene encodes CDR1 SGHVS and CDR2 FNYEAQ. Trimming shortened V by 4 bases and J by 5 bases, and 20 bases separated the two germline ends. DNA of the CDR3: TGTGCCAGCAGCTCCCTGGGGGGGGGCGCGGGATATGGCTACACCTTC. Protein sequence: CASSSLGGGAGYGYTF.

V gene TRBV7-9 combines with J gene TRBJ2-1; TRBD2 aligns across 15 bases. Germline values: CDR1 SEHNR, CDR2 FQNEAQ (reference sequence). The CDR3 sequence is 17 residues long. J was trimmed by 4 bases and V by 5 bases; bases with no gene match: 6. The CDR3 DNA reads TGTGCCAGCAGCCTACCGGGACTAGCGGGGGGTTACAATGAGCAGTTCTTC. It translates to CASSLPGLAGGYNEQFF.

This sequence joins TRBV27 and TRBJ2-6; D might be TRBD2 (6 bases). CDR1 is MNHEY, CDR2 SMNVEV, per germline (reference sequence). V lost 5 bases and J lost 2, with 10 bases in between. The CDR3 loop spans 15 amino acids. The CDR3 here is CASSAWEAGANVLTF. CDR3 nucleotide sequence: TGTGCCAGCAGTGCCTGGGAGGCTGGGGCCAACGTCCTGACTTTC.